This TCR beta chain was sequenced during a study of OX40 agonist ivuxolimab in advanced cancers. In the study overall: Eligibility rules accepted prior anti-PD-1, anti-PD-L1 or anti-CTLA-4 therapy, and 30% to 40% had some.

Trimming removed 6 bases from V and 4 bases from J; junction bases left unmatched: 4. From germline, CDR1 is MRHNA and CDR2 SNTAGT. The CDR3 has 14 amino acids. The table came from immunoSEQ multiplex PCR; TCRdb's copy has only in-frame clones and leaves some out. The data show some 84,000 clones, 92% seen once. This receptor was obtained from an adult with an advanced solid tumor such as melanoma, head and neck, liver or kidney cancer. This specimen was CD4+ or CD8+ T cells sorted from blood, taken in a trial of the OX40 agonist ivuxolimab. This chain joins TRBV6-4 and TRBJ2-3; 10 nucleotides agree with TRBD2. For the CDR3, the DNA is TGTGCCAGCAGCGACCTAGCGGGGGCAGATACGCAGTATTTT. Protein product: CASSDLAGADTQYF.